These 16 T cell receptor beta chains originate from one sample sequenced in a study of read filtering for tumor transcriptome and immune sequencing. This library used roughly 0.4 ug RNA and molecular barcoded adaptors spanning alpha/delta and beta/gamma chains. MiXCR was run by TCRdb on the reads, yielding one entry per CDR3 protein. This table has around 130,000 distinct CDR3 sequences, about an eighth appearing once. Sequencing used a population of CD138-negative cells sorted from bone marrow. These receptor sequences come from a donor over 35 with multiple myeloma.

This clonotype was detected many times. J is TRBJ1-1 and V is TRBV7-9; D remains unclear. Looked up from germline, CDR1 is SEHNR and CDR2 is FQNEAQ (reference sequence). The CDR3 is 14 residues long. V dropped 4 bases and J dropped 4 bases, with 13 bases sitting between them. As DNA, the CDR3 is TGTGCCAGCAGCTCCCCCACCCTGGGCACTGAAGCTTTCTTT. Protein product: CASSSPTLGTEAFF.

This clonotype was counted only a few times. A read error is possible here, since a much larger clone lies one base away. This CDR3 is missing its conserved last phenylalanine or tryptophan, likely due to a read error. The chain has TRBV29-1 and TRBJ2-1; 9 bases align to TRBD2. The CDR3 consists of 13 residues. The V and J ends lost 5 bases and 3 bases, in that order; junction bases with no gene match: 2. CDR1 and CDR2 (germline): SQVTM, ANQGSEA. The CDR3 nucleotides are TGCAGCGTTACTAGCGGGCTCTACAATGAGCAGTTCCTC. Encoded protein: CSVTSGLYNEQFL.

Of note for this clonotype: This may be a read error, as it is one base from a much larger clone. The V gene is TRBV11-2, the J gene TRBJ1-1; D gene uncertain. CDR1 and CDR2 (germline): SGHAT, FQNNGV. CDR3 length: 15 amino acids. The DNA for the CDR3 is TGTGCCAGCAGCTTAAATGAGGATTTTGGCACTGAAACTTTCTTT. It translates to CASSLNEDFGTETFF.

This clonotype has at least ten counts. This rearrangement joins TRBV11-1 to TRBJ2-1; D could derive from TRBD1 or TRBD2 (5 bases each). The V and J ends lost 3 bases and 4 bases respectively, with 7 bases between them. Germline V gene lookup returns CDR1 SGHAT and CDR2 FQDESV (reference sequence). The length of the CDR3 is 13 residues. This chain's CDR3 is CASSLGEYNEQFF. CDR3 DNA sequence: TGTGCCAGCAGCTTGGGGGAGTACAATGAGCAGTTCTTC. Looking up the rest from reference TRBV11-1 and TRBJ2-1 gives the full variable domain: EAEVAQSPRYKITEKSQAVAFWCDPISGHATLYWYRQILGQGPELLVQFQDESVVDDSQLPKDRFSAERLKGVDSTLKIQPAELGDSAMYLCASSLGEYNEQFFGPGTRLTVL.

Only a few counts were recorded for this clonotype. DNA for the CDR3: TGTGCCAGCAGCGCCGGACTAGCGGGAGCGAACACCGGGGAGCTGTTTTTT. Its protein is CASSAGLAGANTGELFF. The chain is built from TRBV9 and TRBJ2-2; 13 bases are a match to TRBD2. This CDR3 is built from 17 residues. The V gene's germline CDR1 is SGDLS and CDR2 YYNGEE. V dropped 3 bases and J dropped 0; count of bases not matched to a gene: 2.

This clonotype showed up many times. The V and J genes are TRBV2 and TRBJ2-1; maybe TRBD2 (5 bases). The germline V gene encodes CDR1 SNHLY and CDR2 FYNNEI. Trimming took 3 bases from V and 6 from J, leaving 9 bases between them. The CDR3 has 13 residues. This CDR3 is CASSDGLFNEQFF. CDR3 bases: TGTGCCAGCAGTGACGGACTTTTCAATGAGCAGTTCTTC.

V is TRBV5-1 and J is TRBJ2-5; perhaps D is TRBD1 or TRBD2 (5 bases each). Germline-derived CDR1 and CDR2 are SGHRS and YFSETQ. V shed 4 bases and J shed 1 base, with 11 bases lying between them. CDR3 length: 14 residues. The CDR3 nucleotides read TGCGCCAGCAGCATGGGACGGTCCCAAGAGACCCAGTACTTC. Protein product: CASSMGRSQETQYF.

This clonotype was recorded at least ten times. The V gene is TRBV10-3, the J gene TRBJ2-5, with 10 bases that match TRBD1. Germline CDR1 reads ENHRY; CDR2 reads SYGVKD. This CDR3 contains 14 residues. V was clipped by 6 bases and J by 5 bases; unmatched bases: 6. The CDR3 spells CAISPGTGDETQYF. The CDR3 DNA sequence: TGTGCCATCAGCCCCGGGACAGGGGATGAGACCCAGTACTTC.

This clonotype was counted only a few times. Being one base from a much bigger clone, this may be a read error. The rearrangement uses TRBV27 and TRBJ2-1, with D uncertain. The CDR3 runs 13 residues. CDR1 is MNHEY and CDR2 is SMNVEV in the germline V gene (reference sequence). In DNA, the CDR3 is TGTGCCAGCAGAGAAGGGTCCTACAATGGGCAGTTCTTC. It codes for CASREGSYNGQFF.

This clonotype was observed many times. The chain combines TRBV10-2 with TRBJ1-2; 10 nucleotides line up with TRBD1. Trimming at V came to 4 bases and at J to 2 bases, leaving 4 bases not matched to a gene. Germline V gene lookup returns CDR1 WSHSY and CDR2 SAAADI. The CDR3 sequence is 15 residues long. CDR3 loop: CASSGTGGGNYGYTF. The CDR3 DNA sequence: TGCGCCAGCAGTGGGACAGGGGGTGGAAACTATGGCTACACCTTC.

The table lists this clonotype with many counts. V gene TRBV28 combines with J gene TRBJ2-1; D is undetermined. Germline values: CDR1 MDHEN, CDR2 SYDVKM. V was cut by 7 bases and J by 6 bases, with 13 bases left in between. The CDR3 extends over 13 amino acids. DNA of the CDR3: TGTGCCAGCAACCGTCCAAGCCGCAATGAGCAGTTCTTC. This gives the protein CASNRPSRNEQFF.

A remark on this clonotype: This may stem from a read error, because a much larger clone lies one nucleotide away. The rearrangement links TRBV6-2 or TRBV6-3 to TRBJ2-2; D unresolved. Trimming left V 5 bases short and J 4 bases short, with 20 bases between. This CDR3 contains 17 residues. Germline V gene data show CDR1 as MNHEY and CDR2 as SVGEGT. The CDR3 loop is CASSHQVSLYATGELFF. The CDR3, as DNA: TGTGCCAGCAGTCACCAGGTCTCACTGTACGCCACCGGGGAGCTGTTTTTT.

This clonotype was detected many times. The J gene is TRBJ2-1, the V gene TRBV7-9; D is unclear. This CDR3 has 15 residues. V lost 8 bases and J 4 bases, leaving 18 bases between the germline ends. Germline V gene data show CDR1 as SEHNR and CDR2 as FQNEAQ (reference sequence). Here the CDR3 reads CASGLLSGNYNEQFF. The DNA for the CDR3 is TGTGCCAGCGGCCTCCTTAGTGGGAATTACAATGAGCAGTTCTTC.

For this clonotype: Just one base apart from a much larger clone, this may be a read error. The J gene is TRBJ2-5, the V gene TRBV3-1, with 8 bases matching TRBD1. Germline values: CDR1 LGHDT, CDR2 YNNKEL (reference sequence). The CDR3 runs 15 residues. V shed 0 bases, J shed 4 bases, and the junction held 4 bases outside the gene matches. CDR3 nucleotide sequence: TGTGCCAGCAGCCAAGAGAGGACAGGGTTAGAGACCCAGTACTTC. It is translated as CASSQERTGLETQYF.

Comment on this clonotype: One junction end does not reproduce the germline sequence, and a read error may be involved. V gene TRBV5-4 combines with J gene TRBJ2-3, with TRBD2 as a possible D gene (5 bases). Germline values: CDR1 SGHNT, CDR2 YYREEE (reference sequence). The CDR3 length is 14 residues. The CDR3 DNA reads TGTGCCAGCAGCCCTCGACTAAGCACAGATACGCAGTATTTC. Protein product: CASSPRLSTDTQYF.

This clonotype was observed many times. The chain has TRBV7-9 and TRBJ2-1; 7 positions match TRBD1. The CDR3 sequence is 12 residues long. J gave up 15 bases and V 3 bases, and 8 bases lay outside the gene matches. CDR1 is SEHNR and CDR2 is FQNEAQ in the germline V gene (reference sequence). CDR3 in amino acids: CASSFHGTVPFF. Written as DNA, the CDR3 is TGTGCCAGCAGCTTTCATGGGACAGTCCCGTTCTTC.